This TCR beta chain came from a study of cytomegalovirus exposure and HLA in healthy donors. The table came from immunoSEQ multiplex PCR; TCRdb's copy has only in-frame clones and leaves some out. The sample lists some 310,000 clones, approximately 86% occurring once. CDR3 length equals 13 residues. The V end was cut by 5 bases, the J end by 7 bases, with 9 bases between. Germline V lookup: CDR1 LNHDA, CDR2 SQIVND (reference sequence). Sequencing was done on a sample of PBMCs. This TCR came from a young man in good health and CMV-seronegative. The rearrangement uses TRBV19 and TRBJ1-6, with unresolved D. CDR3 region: CASSSNPNSPLHF. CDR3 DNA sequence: TGTGCCAGTAGTTCTAACCCGAATTCACCCCTCCACTTT.